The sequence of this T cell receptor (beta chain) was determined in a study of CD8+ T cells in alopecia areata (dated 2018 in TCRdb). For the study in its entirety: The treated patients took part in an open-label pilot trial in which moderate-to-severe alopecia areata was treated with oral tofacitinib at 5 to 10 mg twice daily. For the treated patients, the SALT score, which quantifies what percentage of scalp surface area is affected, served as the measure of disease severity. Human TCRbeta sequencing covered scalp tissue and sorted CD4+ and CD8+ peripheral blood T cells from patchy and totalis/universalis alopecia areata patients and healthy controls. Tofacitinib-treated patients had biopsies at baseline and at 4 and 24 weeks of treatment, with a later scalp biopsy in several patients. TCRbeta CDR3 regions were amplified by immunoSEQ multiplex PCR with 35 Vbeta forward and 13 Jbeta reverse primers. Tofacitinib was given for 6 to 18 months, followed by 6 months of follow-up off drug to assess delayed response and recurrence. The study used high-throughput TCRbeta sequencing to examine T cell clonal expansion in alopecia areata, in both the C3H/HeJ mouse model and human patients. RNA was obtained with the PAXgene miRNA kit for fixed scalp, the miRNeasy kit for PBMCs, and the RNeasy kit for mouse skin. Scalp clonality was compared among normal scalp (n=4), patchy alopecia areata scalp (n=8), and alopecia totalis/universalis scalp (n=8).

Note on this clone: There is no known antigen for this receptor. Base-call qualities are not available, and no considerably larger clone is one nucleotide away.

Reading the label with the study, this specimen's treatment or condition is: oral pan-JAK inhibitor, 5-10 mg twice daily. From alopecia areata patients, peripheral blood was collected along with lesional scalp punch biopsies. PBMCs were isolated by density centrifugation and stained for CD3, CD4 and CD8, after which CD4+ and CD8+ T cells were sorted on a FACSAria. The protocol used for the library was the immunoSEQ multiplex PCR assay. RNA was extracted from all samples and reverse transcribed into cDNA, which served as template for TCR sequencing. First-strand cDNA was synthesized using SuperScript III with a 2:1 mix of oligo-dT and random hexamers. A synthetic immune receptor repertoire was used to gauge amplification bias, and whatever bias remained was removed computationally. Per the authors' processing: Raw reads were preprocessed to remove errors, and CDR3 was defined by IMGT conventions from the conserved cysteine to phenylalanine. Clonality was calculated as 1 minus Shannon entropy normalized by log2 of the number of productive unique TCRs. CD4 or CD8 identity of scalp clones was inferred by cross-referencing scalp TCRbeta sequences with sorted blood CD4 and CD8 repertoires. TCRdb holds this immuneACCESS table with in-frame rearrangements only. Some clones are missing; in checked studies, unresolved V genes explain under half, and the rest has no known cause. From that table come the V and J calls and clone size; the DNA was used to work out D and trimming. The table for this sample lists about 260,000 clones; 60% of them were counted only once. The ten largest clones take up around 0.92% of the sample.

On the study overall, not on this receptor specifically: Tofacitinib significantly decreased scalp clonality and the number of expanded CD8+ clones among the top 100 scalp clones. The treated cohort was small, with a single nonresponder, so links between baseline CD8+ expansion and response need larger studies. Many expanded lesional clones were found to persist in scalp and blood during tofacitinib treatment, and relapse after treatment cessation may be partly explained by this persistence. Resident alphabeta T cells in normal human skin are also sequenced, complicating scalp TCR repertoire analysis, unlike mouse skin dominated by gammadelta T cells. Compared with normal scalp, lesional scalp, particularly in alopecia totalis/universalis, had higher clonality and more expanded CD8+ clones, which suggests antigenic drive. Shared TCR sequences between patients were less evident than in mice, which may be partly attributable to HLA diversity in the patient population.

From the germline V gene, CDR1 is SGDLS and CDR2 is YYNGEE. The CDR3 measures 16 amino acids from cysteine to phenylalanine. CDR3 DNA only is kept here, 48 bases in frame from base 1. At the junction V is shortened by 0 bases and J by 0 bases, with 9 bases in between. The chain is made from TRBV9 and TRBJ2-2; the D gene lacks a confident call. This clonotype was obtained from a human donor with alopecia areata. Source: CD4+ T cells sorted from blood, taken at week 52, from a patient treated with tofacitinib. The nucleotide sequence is TGTGCCAGCAGCGTAGGAACAGTGACGAACACCGGGGAGCTGTTTTTT. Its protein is CASSVGTVTNTGELFF.